This TCR beta chain stems from a study of identical twins. Study outcomes and limitations: Abundant beta clonotypes from cord blood had fewer insertions, unlike memory repertoires, which showed none.

CDR1 and CDR2 (germline): MGHRA, YSYEKL. CDR3 size: 18 residues. Trimming cost V 0 bases and J 8 bases, with 25 bases left between them. This clonotype showed up many times. Its antigen remains unidentified. Template switching introduced a universal primer site, and the cDNA bore unique molecular identifiers. One entry per CDR3 protein, called by TCRdb with MiXCR from the 5' RACE reads. The sample shows around 280,000 distinct CDR3 sequences, about 8.3% of them seen only once. A further study also used this sample, focusing on yellow fever vaccine responses in identical twins. That study reports: Reportedly, twins showed a vaccine T cell response that looked partly convergent and partly personalized.

This sequence joins TRBV4-1 and TRBJ1-2; no reliable D call. Sequencing was performed on memory (CD45RO+) T cells sorted from blood. This sequence originates from a woman in her late teens or twenties in good health. The CDR3 nucleotides are TGCGCCAGCAGCCAAGATAGTGTCGAGACGGCCCTGGGGAAGGGCTACACCTTC. Amino acid sequence: CASSQDSVETALGKGYTF.